A single sample is the source of the 8 T cell receptor beta chains below, sequenced in a study of Ad26.COV2.S vaccination and SARS-CoV-2 variants. As to treatment: 19 received Ad26.COV2.S at low or high dose, single or two shots; 5 received placebo; per-sample allocation not given. Sampling occurred on day 63 after the first vaccine or placebo injection. Sequencing was performed with immunoSEQ multiplex PCR; in TCRdb, only in-frame clones are kept and a portion is missing. The sample has around 450,000 clones, 80% to 90% seen once. The sequencing here drew on peripheral blood, taken in a trial of Ad26.COV2.S vaccine versus placebo. These receptors all stem from a person between 18 and 65 years old who received the Ad26.COV2.S COVID-19 vaccine or a placebo.

The gene calls are TRBV28 and TRBJ2-1, with TRBD2 matching over 10 bases. CDR1 MDHEN and CDR2 SYDVKM come from the germline V gene. This CDR3 region has 16 residues. With V trimmed by 6 bases and J by 10 bases, 15 bases remained unmatched. The CDR3 DNA sequence: TGTGCCAGCAGCCCTGGACTAGCGGCACGGGATAGGGAGCAGTTCTTC. Amino acid sequence: CASSPGLAARDREQFF. The whole variable domain, filled in from reference TRBV28 and TRBJ2-1, reads DVKVTQSSRYLVKRTGEKVFLECVQDMDHENMFWYRQDPGLGLRLIYFSYDVKMKEKGDIPEGYSVSREKKERFSLILESASTNQTSMYLCASSPGLAARDREQFFGPGTRLTVL.

As concerns this clone: At the DNA level, this CDR3 is encoded by other sequences in the same sample as well. J is TRBJ1-5 and V is TRBV18; no clear D gene. The V end was cut by 6 bases, the J end by 2 bases, with 14 bases between. The CDR3 totals 15 residues. Germline V gene lookup returns CDR1 KGHSH and CDR2 LQKENI. The CDR3 sequence is CASSRDGRGNQPQHF. CDR3 sequence (DNA): TGTGCCAGCTCTAGAGACGGACGTGGCAATCAGCCCCAGCATTTT.

The chain recombines TRBV7-9 with TRBJ1-4, with TRBD1 as a possible D gene (6 bases). The CDR3 runs 15 residues. The germline V gene encodes CDR1 SEHNR and CDR2 FQNEAQ (reference sequence). Trimming shortened V by 5 bases and J by 5 bases, and 15 bases separated the two germline ends. DNA of the CDR3: TGTGCCAGCAGCCCCCAGACAGGACCCAATGAAAAACTGTTTTTT. This gives the protein CASSPQTGPNEKLFF.

The rearrangement joins TRBV6-5 to TRBJ1-1; TRBD1 is a possible D gene (6 bases). Germline V gene sequence: CDR1 MNHEY, CDR2 SVGAGI. There are 14 residues in the CDR3. Between the trimmed V and J ends, which lost 0 bases and 5 bases, there was a span of 10 bases. The CDR3 loop reads CASSYSEGTTEAFF. In DNA, the CDR3 is TGTGCCAGCAGTTACTCGGAGGGGACAACTGAAGCTTTCTTT.

This clone was picked up a small number of times. The chain is built from TRBV29-1 and TRBJ1-1; D call uncertain. Trimming took 3 bases from V and 1 from J, leaving 9 bases between them. The CDR3 has 13 amino acids. The germline V gene has CDR1 SQVTM and CDR2 ANQGSEA. This chain's CDR3 is CSVDRGSNTEAFF. CDR3 bases: TGCAGCGTTGATCGGGGTTCGAACACTGAAGCTTTCTTT.

This chain connects TRBV4-1 to TRBJ2-7, with D possibly called TRBD1 or TRBD2 (5 bases each). The germline CDR1 and CDR2 sequences are MGHRA and YSYEKL. The CDR3 runs 15 residues. The V end lost 6 bases, the J end lost 6 bases, and 21 bases lay between the germline ends. The CDR3: CASRQIHTQGPEQYF. The CDR3 region has the DNA TGCGCCAGCAGGCAGATACACACTCAGGGACCCGAGCAGTACTTC.

This clone was seen a single time. The rearrangement uses TRBV4-2 and TRBJ2-3, with D possibly being TRBD2 (6 bases). Germline lookup yields CDR1 LGHNA and CDR2 YNFKEQ. There are 16 residues in the CDR3. Trimming cost V 0 bases and J 2 bases, with 12 bases left between them. CDR3 coding DNA: TGTGCCAGCAGCCAAGATGCTACTAGCTACACAGATACGCAGTATTTT. This translates into CASSQDATSYTDTQYF.

The chain couples TRBV10-3 to TRBJ2-7; TRBD2 aligns across 11 bases. CDR1 and CDR2 from the germline V gene are ENHRY and SYGVKD. The CDR3 covers 15 residues. The J segment lost 3 bases and the V segment lost 4 bases, leaving 5 bases of the junction unmatched. The CDR3 sequence is CAISVGLAEVYEQYF. The CDR3 coding sequence is TGTGCCATCAGTGTGGGACTAGCGGAAGTCTACGAGCAGTACTTC.